The entry below gives a single T cell receptor beta chain sequence along with its context. The sample belongs to a study of blood T cell repertoires in COVID-19. In the study's own analysis: Cell counts per sample came from amplifying reference gene primers. Assay used: immunoSEQ multiplex PCR; TCRdb lists only in-frame clones, some missing. V and J calls and clone size are given by that table; D and trimming were obtained from the DNA. This table holds about 270,000 clones, 91% found once. Sequenced: peripheral blood. This clonotype was obtained from a person between 18 and 35 years old with COVID-19, enrolled during active disease.

In DNA, the CDR3 is TGTGCCAGCAGCGTAGCAGGAGGGGGCACCGAGCAGTACTTC. Translated: CASSVAGGGTEQYF. V and J are TRBV9 and TRBJ2-7; D might be TRBD1 (7 bases). This CDR3 has 14 residues. The V end was cut by 0 bases, the J end by 6 bases, with 13 bases between. Per germline, CDR1 SGDLS and CDR2 YYNGEE.